This TCR beta chain was documented in a study of cytotoxic CD8 clonotypes in ibrutinib-treated CLL. Overall study results and limits: On treatment, the uncommon public clonotypes contracted or remained stable. Clonality, elevated at ibrutinib response, dropped back toward baseline at progression. Patients had baseline clonality above age-matched healthy donors, and this clonality moved with circulating CD8+ T-cell counts.

Concerning this clone itself: Antigen specificity is unknown.

Profiled with immunoSEQ multiplex PCR; TCRdb holds only in-frame clones, not every one. The table records approximately 340,000 clones, 60% to 80% of them present only once. CDR1 is SGHTA, CDR2 FQGNSA, per germline. V dropped 5 bases and J dropped 7; count of bases not matched to a gene: 13. This CDR3 is built from 16 residues. Sequencing used PBMCs, obtained after 36 months of ibrutinib treatment. The clonotype was recovered from a human donor with chronic lymphocytic leukemia. The J gene is TRBJ2-5, the V gene TRBV7-2; 10 positions match TRBD2. CDR3 residues: CASSRRLAGDKGTQYF. The CDR3, as DNA: TGTGCCAGCAGCCGCCGACTAGCGGGTGATAAAGGGACCCAGTACTTC.